These 27 T cell receptor beta chains share one sample of origin, sequenced in a study of T cells in Graves' hyperthyroidism and ophthalmopathy. It was RNA transcripts that yielded the amplified TCR beta CDR3 regions. The primer set for the first-round RT-PCR of the TCR CDR3 was HTBI. TCRdb fed the multiplex PCR reads into MiXCR, producing one record per CDR3 protein. This sample has approximately 640,000 distinct CDR3 sequences, with 15% to 20% found just once. Sequencing used blood. Receptors were obtained from a woman under 40 with Graves' hyperthyroidism.

This clonotype was observed a few times. A much larger clone differs from this one at a single base, so this may be a read error. The chain has TRBV28 and TRBJ1-1, with D unresolved. Per germline, CDR1 MDHEN and CDR2 SYDVKM. V was cut by 5 bases and J by 11 bases, with 15 bases left in between. This CDR3 comprises 12 residues. Here the CDR3 reads CASSLRSGWAFF. The CDR3, as DNA: TGTGCCAGCAGTCTTCGCAGTGGGTGGGCTTTCTTT.

This clonotype has more than one count but fewer than ten. The rearrangement links TRBV10-3 to TRBJ2-7; D not resolved. Trimming removed 3 bases at V and 3 bases at J, with 9 bases between. CDR3 length: 13 residues. CDR1 is ENHRY, CDR2 SYGVKD, per germline. The CDR3 DNA reads TGTGCCATCAGTGACCCACCTCGCTACGAGCAGTACTTC. It translates to CAISDPPRYEQYF.

Notes on this clonotype: A much larger clone lies a single base off, so this may be a read error. V usage is TRBV12-3 or TRBV12-4 and J usage is TRBJ2-5, with 10 bases matching TRBD1. This CDR3 is 16 amino acids long. The trim removed 2 bases at V and 5 bases at J, leaving 8 bases unmatched. The CDR3 loop reads CASSLRDRGSWETQYF. Here the CDR3 DNA reads TGTGCCAGCAGTTTAAGGGACAGGGGATCGTGGGAGACCCAGTACTTC.

This clonotype showed up many times. The V and J genes are TRBV28 and TRBJ2-1; tentatively, D is TRBD2 (6 bases). Between the trimmed V and J ends, which lost 1 base and 1 base, there was a span of 17 bases. Germline CDR1 is MDHEN and CDR2 is SYDVKM. The CDR3 runs to 18 residues. CDR3 residues: CASSLSRWGVHSYNEQFF. The DNA for the CDR3 is TGTGCCAGCAGTTTATCCCGGTGGGGGGTTCATTCCTACAATGAGCAGTTCTTC.

This clonotype was recorded at least ten times. The J gene is TRBJ1-1, the V gene TRBV18, with D perhaps matching TRBD1 (5 bases). V was cut by 2 bases and J by 3 bases, with 10 bases left in between. The length of the CDR3 is 14 residues. The germline V gene has CDR1 KGHSH and CDR2 LQKENI. The CDR3 DNA is TGTGCCAGCTCACCAGAGGGACCCTACACTGAAGCTTTCTTT. Encoded protein: CASSPEGPYTEAFF. Together with reference TRBV18 and TRBJ1-1, the CDR3 gives the full variable domain: NAGVMQNPRHLVRRRGQEARLRCSPMKGHSHVYWYRQLPEEGLKFMVYLQKENIIDESGMPKERFSAEFPKEGPSILRIQQVVRGDSAAYFCASSPEGPYTEAFFGQGTRLTVV.

This clonotype was picked up many times. J is TRBJ2-3 and V is TRBV7-2; tentatively, D is TRBD2 (6 bases). This CDR3 is built from 15 residues. The germline CDR1 and CDR2 sequences are SGHTA and FQGNSA. With 4 bases removed from V and 2 bases from J, the gap between germline ends came to 13 bases. CDR3: CASSWRGDPTDTQYF. The CDR3 bases are TGTGCCAGCAGCTGGAGGGGCGATCCCACAGATACGCAGTATTTT.

This clonotype was recorded many times. The chain recombines TRBV11-3 with TRBJ2-5, with TRBD1 identical over 10 bases. The CDR3 consists of 16 residues. Unmatched junction bases numbered 5, after V lost 1 base and J lost 3 bases. Germline values: CDR1 SGHNT, CDR2 YENEEA. This CDR3 reads CASSLGQGATEETQYF. For the CDR3, the DNA is TGTGCCAGCAGCTTAGGACAGGGGGCTACGGAAGAGACCCAGTACTTC.

This clonotype was observed many times. The CDR3 loop reads CASSARTGKQPQHF. The CDR3 region has the DNA TGTGCCAGCAGTGCTAGGACAGGGAAGCAGCCCCAGCATTTT. J is TRBJ1-5 and V is TRBV6-1; TRBD1 agrees at 8 bases. Trimming removed 4 bases from V and 7 bases from J; junction bases left unmatched: 6. Germline loops: CDR1 MNHNS, CDR2 SASEGT. CDR3 length equals 14 residues.

This clonotype was observed many times. The V gene is TRBV6-1, the J gene TRBJ2-1; 7 nucleotides agree with TRBD2. This CDR3 is built from 15 residues. Germline CDR1 MNHNS, CDR2 SASEGT. V dropped 4 bases and J dropped 0; count of bases not matched to a gene: 3. The CDR3, as DNA: TGTGCCAGCAGTGGGACTAGGAGCTCCTACAATGAGCAGTTCTTC. It translates to CASSGTRSSYNEQFF.

Regarding this clonotype: A much bigger clone sits one base away, suggesting this may be a read error. This chain joins TRBV20-1 and TRBJ1-1; 9 bases line up with TRBD1. Germline CDR1 and CDR2: DFQATT and SNEGSKA (reference sequence). J lost 4 bases, V lost 3 bases, and 3 bases had no gene match. The CDR3 has 13 residues. The DNA of the CDR3 is TGCAGTGCTAGGAGGGACAGGGCCACTGAAGCTTTCTTT. Amino acid sequence: CSARRDRATEAFF.

This clonotype was observed a handful of times. V and J are TRBV2 and TRBJ2-5; D is perhaps TRBD1 (5 bases). The germline V gene encodes CDR1 SNHLY and CDR2 FYNNEI. Trimming removed 6 bases at V and 1 base at J, with 12 bases between. The CDR3 sequence is 14 residues long. As DNA, the CDR3 is TGTGCCAGCAGGAAGGACACATTCCAAGAGACCCAGTACTTC. Its protein is CASRKDTFQETQYF.

This clonotype has ten or more counts. The chain combines TRBV7-2 with TRBJ2-2, with D uncertain. Germline-derived CDR1 and CDR2 are SGHTA and FQGNSA. The CDR3 has 16 amino acids. Trimming took 3 bases from V and 4 from J, leaving 15 bases between them. The CDR3 spells CASSFLPTSSTGELFF. CDR3 DNA: TGTGCCAGCAGCTTCCTCCCGACCTCGAGCACCGGGGAGCTGTTTTTT.

This clonotype came up a few times. The chain recombines TRBV2 with TRBJ2-1; D unclear. The germline V gene has CDR1 SNHLY and CDR2 FYNNEI. V was cut by 4 bases and J by 3 bases, with 10 bases left in between. The CDR3 has 14 residues. CDR3 DNA sequence: TGTGCCAGCAGTGTTCGAGCCCGCTACAATGAGCAGTTCTTC. This encodes CASSVRARYNEQFF.

This clonotype was observed at least ten times. The chain couples TRBV5-1 to TRBJ2-3; 11 nucleotides align to TRBD1. The CDR3 is made up of 16 amino acids. CDR1 SGHRS and CDR2 YFSETQ come from the germline V gene. V shed 4 bases and J 2 bases; nucleotides not matched to a gene: 6. The CDR3 loop reads CASSTGQGAVTDTQYF. The CDR3 coding sequence is TGCGCCAGCAGCACCGGACAGGGGGCAGTCACAGATACGCAGTATTTT.

This clonotype has at least ten counts. The rearrangement uses TRBV12-3 or TRBV12-4 and TRBJ1-2; D remains unclear. The CDR3 is 15 amino acids. Trimming left V 5 bases short and J 4 bases short, with 17 bases between. CDR3 protein: CASSPGGLFPYGYTF. In DNA form, the CDR3 reads TGTGCCAGCAGTCCCGGCGGACTCTTCCCCTATGGCTACACCTTC.

This clonotype was seen many times. The genes are TRBV7-9 and TRBJ2-5, with a possible D match to TRBD2 (7 bases). This CDR3 has 14 amino acids. V lost 6 bases, J lost 6 bases, and 17 bases lay in between. Per germline, CDR1 SEHNR and CDR2 FQNEAQ (reference sequence). In nucleotides, the CDR3 is TGTGCCAGCAGAGGGGGGAGGGCCTTACAGACCCAGTACTTC. Protein: CASRGGRALQTQYF.

The chain links TRBV9 to TRBJ2-5, with D perhaps being TRBD1 or TRBD2 (5 bases each). Germline CDR1 is SGDLS and CDR2 is YYNGEE. The CDR3 consists of 14 residues. The V end lost 7 bases, the J end lost 1 base, and 14 bases lay between the germline ends. The CDR3 coding sequence is TGTGCCAGCGCCGGGGCCGCAATCCAAGAGACCCAGTACTTC. Protein sequence: CASAGAAIQETQYF.

At least ten counts were recorded for this clonotype. This chain joins TRBV7-8 and TRBJ2-3, with 9 bases aligning to TRBD1. CDR3 length equals 16 residues. V was clipped by 4 bases and J by 5 bases; unmatched bases: 10. Germline CDR1 SGHVS, CDR2 FQNEAQ. The CDR3 loop reads CASSSWTGVGEDTQYF. CDR3 coding DNA: TGTGCCAGCAGCTCGTGGACAGGGGTTGGGGAAGATACGCAGTATTTT.

Many counts were recorded for this clonotype. The rearrangement links TRBV28 to TRBJ2-7; tentatively, D is TRBD1 (6 bases). The CDR3 consists of 14 residues. Germline CDR1 reads MDHEN; CDR2 reads SYDVKM. The germline V and J ends were trimmed by 1 base and 4 bases, with 11 bases remaining between them. The CDR3 is CASSLSRGRYEQYF. In nucleotides, the CDR3 is TGTGCCAGCAGTTTATCCAGGGGTCGGTACGAGCAGTACTTC.

The sample holds many counts of this clonotype. This sequence joins TRBV2 and TRBJ2-7; D is perhaps TRBD1 or TRBD2 (5 bases each). Per the germline V gene, CDR1 is SNHLY and CDR2 is FYNNEI. The CDR3 runs to 14 residues. Trimming took off 5 bases at V and 1 base at J, with 12 bases between the two ends. CDR3 coding DNA: TGTGCCAGCAGTACCGGGGCACTATCCTACGAGCAGTACTTC. Translation gives CASSTGALSYEQYF.

This clonotype was seen only a few times. The chain carries TRBV4-3 and TRBJ2-1; 11 bases line up with TRBD1. V shed 1 base and J 8 bases; nucleotides not matched to a gene: 4. The CDR3 totals 15 residues. Germline-derived CDR1 and CDR2 are LGHNA and YSLEER. The CDR3 DNA is TGCGCCAGCAGCCAAGCCGGGACAGGGGGAGATGAGCAGTTCTTC. This encodes CASSQAGTGGDEQFF.

In its sample, this clonotype was seen many times. This chain connects TRBV27 to TRBJ2-3, with 8 bases fitting TRBD2. This CDR3 region has 16 residues. Trimming took 5 bases from V and 4 from J; bases not matched to a gene: 11. Germline V gene sequence: CDR1 MNHEY, CDR2 SMNVEV (reference sequence). The CDR3 reads CASSPLAGKFADTQYF. The DNA of the CDR3 is TGTGCCAGCAGTCCCTTAGCGGGAAAGTTTGCAGATACGCAGTATTTT.

Only a few counts were recorded for this clonotype. CDR3 coding DNA: TGCGCCAGCAGGGGGGGGGACACTGAAGCTTTCTTT. Translated: CASRGGDTEAFF. The rearrangement joins TRBV4-1 to TRBJ1-1; weak D call: TRBD1 (5 bases). Germline values: CDR1 MGHRA, CDR2 YSYEKL. This CDR3 has 12 residues. Trimming shortened V by 6 bases and J by 3 bases, and 8 bases separated the two germline ends.

This clonotype was observed at least ten times. This chain connects TRBV28 to TRBJ2-1, with 8 bases that match TRBD2. CDR3 length: 15 residues. V shed 2 bases, J shed 9 bases, and the junction held 9 bases outside the gene matches. Germline assignment: CDR1 MDHEN and CDR2 SYDVKM. The CDR3 bases are TGTGCCAGCAGTTTAACTTCAAGCGGGAGTCGTGAGCAGTTCTTC. This codes for CASSLTSSGSREQFF.

This clonotype was recorded many times. CDR3 in DNA: TGTGCCAGCAGCCCGGGACCCCGTCCTAGTCATACGCAGTATTTT. It specifies CASSPGPRPSHTQYF. This rearrangement joins TRBV7-2 to TRBJ2-3; D may correspond to TRBD1 or TRBD2 (5 bases each). This CDR3 comprises 15 residues. V was pared by 5 bases and J by 7 bases, with 19 bases between. The germline CDR1 and CDR2 sequences are SGHTA and FQGNSA. Drawing the rest from reference TRBV7-2 and TRBJ2-3, the complete variable domain is GAGVSQSPSNKVTEKGKDVELRCDPISGHTALYWYRQSLGQGLEFLIYFQGNSAPDKSGLPSDRFSAERTGGSVSTLTIQRTQQEDSAVYLCASSPGPRPSHTQYFGPGTRLTVL.

This clonotype was counted a few times. The chain links TRBV13 to TRBJ2-1; 8 positions agree with TRBD2. The junction had 3 bases not matched to a gene; V was cut back by 0 bases and J by 2 bases. Germline CDR1 is PRHDT and CDR2 is FYEKMQ (reference sequence). The CDR3 spans 16 residues. CDR3 residues: CASSLGLADTYNEQFF. CDR3 sequence (DNA): TGTGCCAGCAGCTTAGGACTAGCGGATACCTACAATGAGCAGTTCTTC. The variable domain in full, with the rest retrieved from reference TRBV13 and TRBJ2-1, is AAGVIQSPRHLIKEKRETATLKCYPIPRHDTVYWYQQGPGQDPQFLISFYEKMQSDKGSIPDRFSAQQFSDYHSELNMSSLELGDSALYFCASSLGLADTYNEQFFGPGTRLTVL.

Ten or more counts support this clonotype. V usage is TRBV2 and J usage is TRBJ2-1, with 12 positions matching TRBD2. With 4 bases clipped from V and 7 bases from J, the junction kept 8 bases outside the gene matches. This CDR3 contains 16 residues. Germline V gene sequence: CDR1 SNHLY, CDR2 FYNNEI. The CDR3 region is CASSGLAGGPENEQFF. DNA for the CDR3: TGTGCCAGCAGTGGGCTAGCGGGAGGGCCAGAGAATGAGCAGTTCTTC.